This note documents a single TCR beta chain sequence. What it binds is not known. With 8 bases clipped from V and 5 bases from J, the junction kept 6 bases outside the gene matches. Germline V gene lookup returns CDR1 KGHSH and CDR2 LQKENI. The CDR3 loop spans 13 amino acids. This record belongs to a study of cytomegalovirus exposure and HLA in healthy donors. Nominally healthy donors were sampled, though unrecorded immune exposures were likely. The PCR made use of 60 Vbeta and 13 Jbeta primers. Original analysis: A later analysis tallied some 84 million unique TCR beta chains, approximately 10 million of them shared. Profiling relied on immunoSEQ multiplex PCR, and the TCRdb table lists in-frame clones only, not all of them. V, J and clone size are those of that table, while D and trimming were read from the DNA. Of some 170,000 clones listed, 78% are singletons. Study outcomes and limitations: Sequences of the TCR beta chain were said to predict the HLA-A and HLA-B alleles of most subjects accurately. What was likely a sequencing artifact was a cluster of highly shared sequence variants.

The sequence came from a female donor in good health and CMV-seronegative. V is TRBV18 and J is TRBJ2-5, with 9 nucleotides matching TRBD1. Sequenced input: PBMCs. The chain's CDR3 is CASKGQGEETQYF. The CDR3, as DNA: TGTGCCAGCAAGGGACAGGGCGAGGAGACCCAGTACTTC.